This is a list of T cell receptor beta chains from one sample in a study of Graves' ophthalmopathy and Graves' hyperthyroidism. TCRdb used MiXCR to reprocess the multiplex PCR reads, holding one entry per CDR3 protein. The sample comprises 360,000 or so distinct CDR3 sequences, 18% of which are singletons, and around 1.5% rests with the top ten. The sample taken for sequencing was peripheral blood. Every receptor here comes from a woman under 30 with Graves' ophthalmopathy. Each CDR3 is given with its conserved first and last residue. Fields, in order: CDR3 protein, CDR3 DNA, clone size, V gene, D gene, J gene. D genes are given only for firm matches. The listing skips clone size in some rows; elsewhere it reads once, few, many or a size class.

CDR3 protein: CASRDREISQPQHF; CDR3 DNA: TGTGCCAGCAGGGACAGGGAAATATCTCAGCCCCAGCATTTT; clone size: NA; V gene: TRBV6-1; D gene: TRBD1; J gene: TRBJ1-5
CDR3 protein: CASSADKSNQPQHF; CDR3 DNA: TGTGCCAGCAGCGCCGATAAGAGCAATCAGCCCCAGCATTTT; clone size: many; V gene: TRBV12-3/TRBV12-4; D gene: NA; J gene: TRBJ1-5
CDR3 protein: CASSRSGAQETQYF; CDR3 DNA: TGTGCCAGCAGTCGTTCAGGGGCCCAAGAGACCCAGTACTTC; clone size: NA; V gene: TRBV6-1; D gene: NA; J gene: TRBJ2-5
CDR3 protein: CASSVRDRYYEQYF; CDR3 DNA: TGTGCCAGCAGCGTTAGGGACAGGTACTACGAGCAGTACTTC; clone size: many; V gene: TRBV9; D gene: TRBD1; J gene: TRBJ2-7
CDR3 protein: CASTNLDLIREQYF; CDR3 DNA: TGTGCCAGCACCAACCTGGACCTCATACGAGAGCAGTACTTC; clone size: NA; V gene: TRBV6-1; D gene: NA; J gene: TRBJ2-7
CDR3 protein: CASSFLSGDYEQYF; CDR3 DNA: TGTGCCAGCAGCTTTCTAAGTGGAGATTACGAGCAATACTTC; clone size: many; V gene: TRBV28; D gene: NA; J gene: TRBJ2-7
CDR3 protein: CALGGVAKNIQYF; CDR3 DNA: TGCGCCTTGGGGGGGGTGGCCAAAAACATTCAGTACTTC; clone size: many; V gene: TRBV20-1; D gene: TRBD2; J gene: TRBJ2-4
CDR3 protein: CASSQVPSGRAVQYF; CDR3 DNA: TGTGCCAGCAGCCAAGTCCCTAGCGGGAGGGCCGTACAGTACTTC; clone size: NA; V gene: TRBV3-1; D gene: TRBD2; J gene: TRBJ2-7
CDR3 protein: CASSELQPGVNTEAFF; CDR3 DNA: TGTGCCAGCAGTGAATTGCAACCAGGGGTTAACACTGAAGCTTTCTTT; clone size: NA; V gene: TRBV6-1; D gene: NA; J gene: TRBJ1-1
CDR3 protein: CASSSLGQTANSPLHF; CDR3 DNA: TGTGCCAGCAGTTCCTTGGGACAAACGGCTAATTCACCCCTCCACTTT; clone size: many; V gene: TRBV12-3/TRBV12-4; D gene: NA; J gene: TRBJ1-6
CDR3 protein: CASSRRGRDGYTF; CDR3 DNA: TGTGCCAGCAGCCGCAGGGGGAGAGATGGCTACACCTTC; clone size: many; V gene: TRBV14; D gene: TRBD1; J gene: TRBJ1-2
CDR3 protein: CASSSPAPGEQYF; CDR3 DNA: TGTGCCAGCAGTTCCCCTGCCCCGGGCGAGCAGTACTTC; clone size: many; V gene: TRBV28; D gene: NA; J gene: TRBJ2-7
CDR3 protein: CASSLVQGRLAGKLFF; CDR3 DNA: TGTGCCAGCAGCTTAGTACAGGGACGATTGGCCGGAAAACTGTTTTTT; clone size: few; V gene: TRBV11-2; D gene: NA; J gene: TRBJ1-4
CDR3 protein: CSAASSLFGTGSTYEQYF; CDR3 DNA: TGCAGTGCTGCCTCGTCTCTTTTCGGGACAGGGTCTACCTACGAGCAGTACTTC; clone size: many; V gene: TRBV20-1; D gene: TRBD1; J gene: TRBJ2-7
CDR3 protein: CASSDKLVSYEQYF; CDR3 DNA: TGTGCCAGCAGTGACAAACTAGTCTCCTACGAGCAGTACTTC; clone size: NA; V gene: TRBV11-2; D gene: NA; J gene: TRBJ2-7
CDR3 protein: CASKASYEQYF; CDR3 DNA: TGTGCCAGCAAAGCGTCCTACGAGCAGTACTTC; clone size: NA; V gene: TRBV28; D gene: NA; J gene: TRBJ2-7
CDR3 protein: CATSRVGDYNSPLHF; CDR3 DNA: TGTGCCACCAGCAGAGTAGGGGATTATAATTCACCCCTCCACTTT; clone size: few; V gene: TRBV15; D gene: NA; J gene: TRBJ1-6
CDR3 protein: CSAGRDTGELFF; CDR3 DNA: TGCAGTGCTGGCAGAGACACCGGGGAGCTGTTTTTT; clone size: many; V gene: TRBV20-1; D gene: NA; J gene: TRBJ2-2
CDR3 protein: CAWRGRNTEAFF; CDR3 DNA: TGTGCCTGGAGGGGGCGGAACACTGAAGCTTTCTTT; clone size: many; V gene: TRBV30; D gene: NA; J gene: TRBJ1-1
CDR3 protein: CASSPQGGWAEAFF; CDR3 DNA: TGTGCCAGCAGCCCACAGGGTGGTTGGGCTGAAGCTTTCTTT; clone size: many; V gene: TRBV11-1; D gene: NA; J gene: TRBJ1-1
CDR3 protein: CASSQAGSLGSMNTEAFF; CDR3 DNA: TGCGCCAGCAGCCAAGCAGGCAGCTTGGGCAGCATGAACACTGAAGCTTTCTTT; clone size: many; V gene: TRBV4-3; D gene: NA; J gene: TRBJ1-1
CDR3 protein: CAWSVPDRSGNTIYF; CDR3 DNA: TGTGCCTGGAGTGTACCCGATCGCTCTGGAAACACCATATATTTT; clone size: many; V gene: TRBV30; D gene: NA; J gene: TRBJ1-3
CDR3 protein: CASSVRDTLGYYEQYF; CDR3 DNA: TGTGCCAGCAGCGTCCGGGACACCCTAGGATACTACGAGCAGTACTTC; clone size: NA; V gene: TRBV12-3/TRBV12-4; D gene: NA; J gene: TRBJ2-7
CDR3 protein: CASSQQGANGYTF; CDR3 DNA: TGTGCCAGCAGTCAACAGGGGGCCAATGGCTACACCTTC; clone size: many; V gene: TRBV6-2/TRBV6-3; D gene: TRBD1; J gene: TRBJ1-2
CDR3 protein: CASNRQGKTQYF; CDR3 DNA: TGTGCCAGCAATCGACAGGGGAAGACCCAGTACTTC; clone size: many; V gene: TRBV12-3/TRBV12-4; D gene: TRBD1; J gene: TRBJ2-5
CDR3 protein: CASEPLAGEVETQYF; CDR3 DNA: TGTGCCAGCGAACCTCTAGCGGGGGAAGTAGAGACCCAGTACTTC; clone size: many; V gene: TRBV28; D gene: TRBD2; J gene: TRBJ2-5
CDR3 protein: CASAQLKGAGETQYF; CDR3 DNA: TGTGCCAGCGCCCAACTCAAGGGGGCAGGGGAGACCCAGTACTTC; clone size: many; V gene: TRBV27; D gene: TRBD1; J gene: TRBJ2-5
CDR3 protein: CASSDPAGGNTEAFF; CDR3 DNA: TGTGCCAGCAGTGATCCCGCAGGGGGGAACACTGAAGCTTTCTTT; clone size: NA; V gene: TRBV25-1; D gene: TRBD1; J gene: TRBJ1-1
CDR3 protein: CSARDVSGGANTGELFF; CDR3 DNA: TGCAGTGCTAGAGATGTGAGCGGGGGGGCGAACACCGGGGAGCTGTTTTTT; clone size: few; V gene: TRBV20-1; D gene: TRBD2; J gene: TRBJ2-2
CDR3 protein: CASSLDLDYEQYF; CDR3 DNA: TGTGCCAGCAGCTTGGATCTCGACTACGAGCAGTACTTC; clone size: many; V gene: TRBV5-6; D gene: NA; J gene: TRBJ2-7
CDR3 protein: CASSPRTATRQYF; CDR3 DNA: TGTGCCAGCAGCCCCCGGACAGCTACGCGGCAGTACTTC; clone size: many; V gene: TRBV28; D gene: NA; J gene: TRBJ2-7
CDR3 protein: CASSLGQGYYGYTF; CDR3 DNA: TGTGCCAGCAGTTTAGGACAGGGGTACTATGGCTACACCTTC; clone size: many; V gene: TRBV28; D gene: TRBD1; J gene: TRBJ1-2
CDR3 protein: CASSSSPGETQYF; CDR3 DNA: TGTGCCAGCAGCTCCAGCCCCGGGGAGACCCAGTACTTC; clone size: NA; V gene: TRBV11-3; D gene: NA; J gene: TRBJ2-5
CDR3 protein: CASSGSGWRFGYEQYF; CDR3 DNA: TGTGCCAGCAGTGGTAGTGGGTGGAGGTTCGGCTACGAGCAGTACTTC; clone size: many; V gene: TRBV28; D gene: NA; J gene: TRBJ2-7
CDR3 protein: CSVSPTGLEETQYF; CDR3 DNA: TGCAGCGTGTCCCCTACAGGGTTGGAAGAGACCCAGTACTTC; clone size: many; V gene: TRBV29-1; D gene: NA; J gene: TRBJ2-5
CDR3 protein: CASRIPGKTEAFF; CDR3 DNA: TGTGCCAGCAGGATCCCAGGAAAGACTGAAGCTTTCTTT; clone size: many; V gene: TRBV6-5; D gene: NA; J gene: TRBJ1-1
CDR3 protein: CASSPTAPGLGANVLTF; CDR3 DNA: TGTGCCAGCAGTCCGACAGCCCCCGGCCTTGGGGCCAACGTCCTGACTTTC; clone size: many; V gene: TRBV6-2/TRBV6-3; D gene: NA; J gene: TRBJ2-6
CDR3 protein: CASSPRGRQNTEAFF; CDR3 DNA: TGCGCCAGCAGCCCCCGGGGACGGCAGAACACTGAAGCTTTCTTT; clone size: many; V gene: TRBV5-1; D gene: NA; J gene: TRBJ1-1
CDR3 protein: CASSGQIGKETQYF; CDR3 DNA: TGTGCCAGCAGCGGTCAGATCGGGAAAGAGACCCAGTACTTC; clone size: few; V gene: TRBV28; D gene: NA; J gene: TRBJ2-5
CDR3 protein: CASSSRAALHYGYTF; CDR3 DNA: TGTGCCAGCAGTTCTAGGGCCGCCCTCCACTATGGCTACACCTTC; clone size: few; V gene: TRBV12-3/TRBV12-4; D gene: NA; J gene: TRBJ1-2
CDR3 protein: CASTSSRRTNTEAFF; CDR3 DNA: TGTGCCAGCACCTCGAGTAGGAGGACCAACACTGAAGCTTTCTTT; clone size: NA; V gene: TRBV28; D gene: NA; J gene: TRBJ1-1
CDR3 protein: CATKAWTVNTEAFF; CDR3 DNA: TGTGCCACCAAAGCTTGGACGGTGAACACTGAAGCTTTCTTT; clone size: NA; V gene: TRBV6-1; D gene: NA; J gene: TRBJ1-1
CDR3 protein: CASSPPGRGGYTF; CDR3 DNA: TGTGCCAGCAGCCCGCCCGGACGGGGAGGCTACACCTTC; clone size: many; V gene: TRBV12-3/TRBV12-4; D gene: NA; J gene: TRBJ1-2
CDR3 protein: CASSYDSDYGYTF; CDR3 DNA: TGTGCCAGCAGTTACGATTCAGACTATGGCTACACCTTC; clone size: NA; V gene: TRBV6-5; D gene: NA; J gene: TRBJ1-2
CDR3 protein: CASSRPGTLAYEQYF; CDR3 DNA: TGTGCCAGCAGCCGCCCCGGGACTCTCGCCTACGAGCAGTACTTC; clone size: NA; V gene: TRBV6-2/TRBV6-3; D gene: NA; J gene: TRBJ2-7
CDR3 protein: CASSPARGELFF; CDR3 DNA: TGTGCCAGCAGCCCCGCGAGAGGGGAGCTGTTTTTT; clone size: many; V gene: TRBV11-2; D gene: NA; J gene: TRBJ2-2
CDR3 protein: CASSEGTGESYEQYF; CDR3 DNA: TGTGCCAGCAGTGAAGGAACAGGGGAGTCCTACGAGCAGTACTTC; clone size: many; V gene: TRBV6-1; D gene: TRBD1; J gene: TRBJ2-7
CDR3 protein: CASRRGDLPYEQYF; CDR3 DNA: TGTGCCAGCAGGAGGGGGGATCTTCCCTACGAGCAGTACTTC; clone size: many; V gene: TRBV6-2/TRBV6-3; D gene: NA; J gene: TRBJ2-7
CDR3 protein: CASSNPLPAGETQYF; CDR3 DNA: TGTGCCAGCAGCAACCCCCTTCCAGCTGGAGAGACCCAGTACTTC; clone size: many; V gene: TRBV11-2; D gene: NA; J gene: TRBJ2-5
CDR3 protein: CSVGGTRTYEQYF; CDR3 DNA: TGCAGCGTGGGGGGGACCAGGACCTACGAGCAGTACTTC; clone size: many; V gene: TRBV29-1; D gene: TRBD2; J gene: TRBJ2-7
CDR3 protein: CASSESGGEETQYF; CDR3 DNA: TGTGCCAGCAGCGAAAGCGGGGGGGAAGAGACCCAGTACTTC; clone size: NA; V gene: TRBV28; D gene: TRBD2; J gene: TRBJ2-5
CDR3 protein: CATSDGLGMETQYF; CDR3 DNA: TGTGCCACCAGTGACGGGTTAGGAATGGAGACCCAGTACTTC; clone size: few; V gene: TRBV24-1; D gene: NA; J gene: TRBJ2-5
CDR3 protein: CATGPSGASNQPQHF; CDR3 DNA: TGTGCCACCGGTCCCTCAGGGGCGAGCAATCAGCCCCAGCATTTT; clone size: NA; V gene: TRBV24-1; D gene: NA; J gene: TRBJ1-5
CDR3 protein: CASSPHREGSYEQYF; CDR3 DNA: TGTGCCAGCAGTCCACACAGGGAGGGCTCCTACGAGCAGTACTTC; clone size: many; V gene: TRBV28; D gene: NA; J gene: TRBJ2-7
CDR3 protein: CASRIQGSQYF; CDR3 DNA: TGTGCCAGCAGGATACAGGGGTCCCAGTACTTC; clone size: many; V gene: TRBV28; D gene: TRBD1; J gene: TRBJ2-4
CDR3 protein: CASSFDSSGNTIYF; CDR3 DNA: TGTGCCAGCAGTTTCGACAGCTCTGGAAACACCATATATTTT; clone size: many; V gene: TRBV28; D gene: NA; J gene: TRBJ1-3
CDR3 protein: CASNLRTGPLYYEQYF; CDR3 DNA: TGTGCCAGCAACCTAAGGACTGGCCCTCTTTACTACGAGCAGTACTTC; clone size: NA; V gene: TRBV28; D gene: NA; J gene: TRBJ2-7
CDR3 protein: CASSAQVPNQPQHF; CDR3 DNA: TGTGCCAGCTCGGCCCAGGTACCCAATCAGCCCCAGCATTTT; clone size: many; V gene: TRBV18; D gene: NA; J gene: TRBJ1-5